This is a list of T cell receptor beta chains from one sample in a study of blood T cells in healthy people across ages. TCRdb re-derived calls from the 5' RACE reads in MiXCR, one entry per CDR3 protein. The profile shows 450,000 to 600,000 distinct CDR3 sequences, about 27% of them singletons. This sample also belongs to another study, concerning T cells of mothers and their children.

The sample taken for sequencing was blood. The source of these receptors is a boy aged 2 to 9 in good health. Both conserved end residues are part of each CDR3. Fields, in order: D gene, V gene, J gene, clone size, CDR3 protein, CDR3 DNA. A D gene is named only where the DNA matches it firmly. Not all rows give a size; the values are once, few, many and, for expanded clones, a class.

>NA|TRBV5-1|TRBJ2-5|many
CASSLASEETQYF
TGCGCCAGCAGCTTGGCCTCTGAAGAGACCCAGTACTTC
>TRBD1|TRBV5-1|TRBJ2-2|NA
CTSSPDRISTGELFF
TGCACCAGCAGCCCGGACAGGATTTCCACCGGGGAGCTGTTTTTT
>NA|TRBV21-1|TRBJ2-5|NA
CASSPRTGTGYLETQYF
TGTGCCAGCAGCCCCCGGACCGGGACAGGGTATTTAGAGACCCAGTACTTC
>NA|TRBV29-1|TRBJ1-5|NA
CSVGGGDQPQHF
TGCAGCGTTGGAGGGGGAGATCAGCCCCAGCATTTT
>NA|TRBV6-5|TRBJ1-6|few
CANTNGGGRGSPLHF
TGTGCCAACACCAACGGGGGGGGAAGGGGTTCACCCCTCCACTTT
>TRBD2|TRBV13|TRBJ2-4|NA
CASSRTSGRGNIQYF
TGTGCCAGCAGCCGGACTAGCGGGAGGGGGAACATTCAGTACTTC
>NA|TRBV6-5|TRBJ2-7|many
CASSYNGLYEQYF
TGTGCCAGCAGTTACAACGGACTTTACGAGCAGTACTTC
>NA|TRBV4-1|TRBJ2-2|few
CASSQGTSRGLSGELFF
TGCGCCAGCAGCCAAGGGACTTCGCGGGGACTGAGCGGGGAGCTGTTTTTT
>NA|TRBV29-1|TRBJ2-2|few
CSVAEHGIVRELFF
TGCAGCGTGGCCGAGCACGGGATAGTCAGGGAGCTGTTTTTT
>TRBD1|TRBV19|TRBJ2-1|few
CASSIGDSSYNEQFF
TGTGCCAGTAGTATCGGGGACAGCTCCTACAATGAGCAGTTCTTC
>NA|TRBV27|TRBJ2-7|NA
CASSLKVSLMDYEQYF
TGTGCCAGCAGTTTAAAAGTCAGCCTAATGGACTACGAGCAGTACTTC
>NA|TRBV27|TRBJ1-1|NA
CASSLSGTNTEAFF
TGTGCCAGCAGTTTATCGGGGACTAACACTGAAGCTTTCTTT
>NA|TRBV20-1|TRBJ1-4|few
CSAFQEFGEKLFF
TGCAGTGCATTCCAGGAGTTCGGTGAAAAACTGTTTTTT
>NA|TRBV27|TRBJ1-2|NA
CASSFRGNYGYTF
TGTGCCAGCAGTTTTAGGGGCAACTATGGCTACACCTTC
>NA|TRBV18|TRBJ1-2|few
CASSPPGAGYTF
TGTGCCAGCTCACCACCGGGGGCTGGCTACACCTTC
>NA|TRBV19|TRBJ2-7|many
CASSMGQGPTFFEQYF
TGTGCCAGTAGTATGGGGCAGGGCCCGACTTTCTTCGAGCAGTACTTC
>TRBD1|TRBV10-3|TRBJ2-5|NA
CAISDYYVDRAETQYF
TGTGCCATCAGCGATTATTACGTCGACAGGGCAGAGACCCAGTACTTC
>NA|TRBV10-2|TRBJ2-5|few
CASSENSQETQYF
TGCGCCAGCAGTGAGAACAGCCAAGAGACCCAGTACTTC
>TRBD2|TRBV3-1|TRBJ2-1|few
CASSLDSGTSWYNEQFF
TGTGCCAGCAGCCTTGACTCCGGGACTAGCTGGTACAATGAGCAGTTCTTC
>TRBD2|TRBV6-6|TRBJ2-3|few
CASSPGGESTDTQYF
TGTGCCAGCAGTCCGGGGGGGGAGAGCACAGATACGCAGTATTTT
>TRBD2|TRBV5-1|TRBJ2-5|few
CASSLLAGGLQETQYF
TGCGCCAGCAGCCTTCTAGCGGGGGGCCTTCAAGAGACCCAGTACTTC
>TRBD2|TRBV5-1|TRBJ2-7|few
CASSLEAGGVIEQYF
TGCGCCAGCAGCTTGGAGGCGGGAGGGGTCATCGAGCAGTACTTC
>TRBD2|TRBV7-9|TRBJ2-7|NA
CASGLVGLAKRSYEQYF
TGTGCCAGCGGCTTAGTGGGACTAGCTAAAAGGTCCTACGAGCAGTACTTC
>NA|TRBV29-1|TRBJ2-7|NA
CSVEGGTVTMGEQYF
TGCAGCGTTGAGGGGGGGACAGTAACTATGGGCGAGCAGTACTTC
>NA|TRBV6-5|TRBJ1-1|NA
CASSYSEQAGTEAFF
TGTGCCAGCAGTTACTCGGAACAGGCGGGGACTGAAGCTTTCTTT
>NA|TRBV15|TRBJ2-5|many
CATSRDQGETQYF
TGTGCCACCAGCAGAGATCAAGGGGAGACCCAGTACTTC
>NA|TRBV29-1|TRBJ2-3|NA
CSVDGTVKDTQYF
TGCAGCGTTGATGGTACGGTGAAAGATACGCAGTATTTT
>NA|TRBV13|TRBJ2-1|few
CASNQQPGNEQFF
TGTGCCAGCAACCAACAACCGGGCAATGAGCAGTTCTTC